This T cell receptor (beta chain) was documented in a study of T cells in localized non-small cell lung cancer. As to this clone: Its matching antigen is unknown.

The study's findings and limits: Adjacent lung had a median around 60 of the 100 largest tumor clones. Heterogeneity remains possible, as sequencing covered one tumor region only. T cell clonality was highest in uninvolved adjacent lung, above tumor. In the blood, greater T cell density corresponded to longer overall survival.

Assay: immunoSEQ multiplex PCR; the TCRdb copy retains only in-frame clones and omits some. Counted here are around 91,000 clones, 87% occurring once; the ten biggest clones make up around 15%. CDR1 is KGHSH, CDR2 LQKENI, per germline. CDR3 length equals 13 residues. Trimming removed 1 base at V and 6 bases at J, with 6 bases between. The clonotype was recovered from a man aged 40 to 75 with stage I squamous cell lung carcinoma. The V and J genes are TRBV18 and TRBJ2-2; D gene ambiguous. Sequenced material: peripheral blood, taken before any cancer treatment. In DNA form, the CDR3 reads TGTGCCAGCTCACCACAGGGTGCCGGGGAGCTGTTTTTT. The encoded protein is CASSPQGAGELFF. Drawing the rest from reference TRBV18 and TRBJ2-2, the complete variable domain is NAGVMQNPRHLVRRRGQEARLRCSPMKGHSHVYWYRQLPEEGLKFMVYLQKENIIDESGMPKERFSAEFPKEGPSILRIQQVVRGDSAAYFCASSPQGAGELFFGEGSRLTVL.